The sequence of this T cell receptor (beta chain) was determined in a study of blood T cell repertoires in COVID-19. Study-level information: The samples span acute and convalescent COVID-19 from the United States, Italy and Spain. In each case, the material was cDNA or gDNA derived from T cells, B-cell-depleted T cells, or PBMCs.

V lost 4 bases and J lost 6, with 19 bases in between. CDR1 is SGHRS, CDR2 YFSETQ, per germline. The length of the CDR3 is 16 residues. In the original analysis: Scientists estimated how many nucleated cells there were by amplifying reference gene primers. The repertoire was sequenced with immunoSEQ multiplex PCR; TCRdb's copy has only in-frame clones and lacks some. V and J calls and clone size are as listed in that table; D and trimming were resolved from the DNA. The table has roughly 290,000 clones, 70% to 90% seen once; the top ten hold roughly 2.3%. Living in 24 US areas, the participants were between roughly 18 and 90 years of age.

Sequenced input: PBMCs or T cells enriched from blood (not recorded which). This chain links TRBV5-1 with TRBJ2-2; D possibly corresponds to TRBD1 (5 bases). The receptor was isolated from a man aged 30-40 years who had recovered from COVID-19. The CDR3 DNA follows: TGCGCCAGCAGCGCTCAGGGCACTCCAAGCGCCGGGGAGCTGTTTTTT. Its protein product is CASSAQGTPSAGELFF.